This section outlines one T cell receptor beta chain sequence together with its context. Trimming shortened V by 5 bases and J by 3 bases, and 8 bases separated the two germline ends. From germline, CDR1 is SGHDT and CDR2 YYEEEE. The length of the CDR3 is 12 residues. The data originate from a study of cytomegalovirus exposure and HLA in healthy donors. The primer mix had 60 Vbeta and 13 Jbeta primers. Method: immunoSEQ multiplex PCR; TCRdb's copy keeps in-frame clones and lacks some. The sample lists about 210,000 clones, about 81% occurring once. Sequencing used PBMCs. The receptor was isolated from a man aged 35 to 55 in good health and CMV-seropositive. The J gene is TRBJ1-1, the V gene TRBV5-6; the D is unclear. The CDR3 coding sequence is TGTGCCAGCAGACTCTTTGACACTGAAGCTTTCTTT. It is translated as CASRLFDTEAFF.